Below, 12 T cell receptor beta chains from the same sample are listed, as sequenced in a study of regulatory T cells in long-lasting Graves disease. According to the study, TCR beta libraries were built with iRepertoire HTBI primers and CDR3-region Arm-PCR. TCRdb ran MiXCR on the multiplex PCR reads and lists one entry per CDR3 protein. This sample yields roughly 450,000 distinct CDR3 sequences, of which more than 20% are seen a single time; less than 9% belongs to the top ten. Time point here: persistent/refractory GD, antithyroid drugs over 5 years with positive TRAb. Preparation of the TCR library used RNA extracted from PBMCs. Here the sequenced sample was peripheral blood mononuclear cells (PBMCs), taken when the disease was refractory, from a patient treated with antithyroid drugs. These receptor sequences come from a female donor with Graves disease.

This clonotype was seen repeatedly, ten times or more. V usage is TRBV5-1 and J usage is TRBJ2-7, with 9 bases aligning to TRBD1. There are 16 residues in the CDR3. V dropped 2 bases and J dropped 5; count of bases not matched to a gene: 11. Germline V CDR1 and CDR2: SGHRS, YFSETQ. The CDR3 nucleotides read TGCGCCAGCAGCTTCAGCCGGGGACAGGGATACGACGAGCAGTACTTC. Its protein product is CASSFSRGQGYDEQYF.

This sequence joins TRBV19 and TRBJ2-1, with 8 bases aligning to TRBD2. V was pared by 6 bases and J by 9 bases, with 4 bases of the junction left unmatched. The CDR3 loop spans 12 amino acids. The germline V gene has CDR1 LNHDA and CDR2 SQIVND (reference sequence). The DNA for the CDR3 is TGTGCCAGTAGCATCGGACTAGCTGAGCAGTTCTTC. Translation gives CASSIGLAEQFF.

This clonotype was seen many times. CDR3 in DNA: TGTGCCAGCAAGGGGGTTGCGCCTGAAGCTTTCTTT. Translated, it gives CASKGVAPEAFF. The chain joins TRBV2 to TRBJ1-1, with a weak D call TRBD1 (6 bases). This CDR3 is built from 12 residues. Germline V gene lookup returns CDR1 SNHLY and CDR2 FYNNEI. With 7 bases removed from V and 6 bases from J, the gap between germline ends came to 12 bases. Variable domain in full (rest from reference TRBV2 and TRBJ1-1): EPEVTQTPSHQVTQMGQEVILRCVPISNHLYFYWYRQILGQKVEFLVSFYNNEISEKSEIFDDQFSVERPDGSNFTLKIRSTKLEDSAMYFCASKGVAPEAFFGQGTRLTVV.

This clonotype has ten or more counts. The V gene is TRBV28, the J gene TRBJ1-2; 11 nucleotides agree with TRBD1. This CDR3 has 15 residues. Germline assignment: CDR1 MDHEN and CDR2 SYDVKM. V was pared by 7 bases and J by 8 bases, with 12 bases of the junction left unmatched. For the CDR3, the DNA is TGTGCCAGCAACTCTTGGACAGGGGGCTCGGGGGGCTACACCTTC. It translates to CASNSWTGGSGGYTF.

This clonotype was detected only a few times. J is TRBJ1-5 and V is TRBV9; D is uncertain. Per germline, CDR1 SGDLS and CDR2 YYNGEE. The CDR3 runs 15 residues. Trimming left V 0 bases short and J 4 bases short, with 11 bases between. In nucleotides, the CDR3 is TGTGCCAGCAGCGTAGACGGCCATCCTAATCAGCCCCAGCATTTT. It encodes CASSVDGHPNQPQHF.

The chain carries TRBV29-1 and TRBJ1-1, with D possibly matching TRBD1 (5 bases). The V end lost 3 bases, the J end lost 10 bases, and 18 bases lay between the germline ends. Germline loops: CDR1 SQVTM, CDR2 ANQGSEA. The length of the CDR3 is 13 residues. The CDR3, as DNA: TGCAGCGTTGAGCCCGGAGGGGTCATAGCAGCTTTCTTT. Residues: CSVEPGGVIAAFF. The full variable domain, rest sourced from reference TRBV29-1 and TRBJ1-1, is SAVISQKPSRDICQRGTSLTIQCQVDSQVTMMFWYRQQPGQSLTLIATANQGSEATYESGFVIDKFPISRPNLTFSTLTVSNMSPEDSSIYLCSVEPGGVIAAFFGQGTRLTVV.

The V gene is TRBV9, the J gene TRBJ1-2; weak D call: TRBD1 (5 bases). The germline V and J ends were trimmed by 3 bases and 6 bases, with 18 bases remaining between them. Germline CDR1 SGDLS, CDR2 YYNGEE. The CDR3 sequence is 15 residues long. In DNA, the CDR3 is TGTGCCAGCAGCGCAGGAGGGGCGCTTCTGGATGGCTACACCTTC. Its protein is CASSAGGALLDGYTF.

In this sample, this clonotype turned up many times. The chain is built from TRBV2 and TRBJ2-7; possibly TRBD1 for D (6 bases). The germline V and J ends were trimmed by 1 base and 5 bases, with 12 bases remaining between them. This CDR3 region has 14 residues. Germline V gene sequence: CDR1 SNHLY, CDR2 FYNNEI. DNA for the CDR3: TGTGCCAGCAGTGAAGGGGACATAGACAACGAGCAGTACTTC. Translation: CASSEGDIDNEQYF.

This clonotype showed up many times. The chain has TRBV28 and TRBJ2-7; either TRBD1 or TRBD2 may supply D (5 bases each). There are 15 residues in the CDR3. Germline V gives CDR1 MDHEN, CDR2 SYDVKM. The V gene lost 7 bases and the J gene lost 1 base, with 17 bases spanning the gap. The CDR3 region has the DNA TGTGCCAGCAACGTAGGGACGGGGAAGTCCTACGAGCAGTACTTC. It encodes CASNVGTGKSYEQYF.

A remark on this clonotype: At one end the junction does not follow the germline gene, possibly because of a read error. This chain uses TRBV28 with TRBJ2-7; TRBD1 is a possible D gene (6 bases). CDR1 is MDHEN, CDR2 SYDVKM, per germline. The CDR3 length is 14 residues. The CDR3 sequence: CASSLTGTNYDQYF. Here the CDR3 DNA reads TGTGCCAGCAGTCTTACCGGGACAAACTACGATCAGTACTTC.

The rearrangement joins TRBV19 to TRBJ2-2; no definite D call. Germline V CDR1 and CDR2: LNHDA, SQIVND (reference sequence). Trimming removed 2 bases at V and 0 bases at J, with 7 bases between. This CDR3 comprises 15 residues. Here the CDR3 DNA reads TGTGCCAGTAGTATAACCGGTTCGAACACCGGGGAGCTGTTTTTT. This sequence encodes CASSITGSNTGELFF.

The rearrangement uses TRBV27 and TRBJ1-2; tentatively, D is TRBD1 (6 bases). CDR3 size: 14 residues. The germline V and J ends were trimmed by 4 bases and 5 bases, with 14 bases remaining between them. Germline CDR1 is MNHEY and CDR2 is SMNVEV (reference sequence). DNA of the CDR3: TGTGCCAGCAGTTCTTTGGGAACAGGGTATGGCTACACCTTC. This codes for CASSSLGTGYGYTF.